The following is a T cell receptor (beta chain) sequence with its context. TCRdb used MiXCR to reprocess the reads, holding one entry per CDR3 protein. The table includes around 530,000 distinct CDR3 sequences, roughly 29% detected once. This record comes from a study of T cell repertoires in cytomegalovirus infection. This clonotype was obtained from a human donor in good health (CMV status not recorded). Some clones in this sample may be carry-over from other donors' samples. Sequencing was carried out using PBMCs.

The CDR3 DNA reads TGTGCCACCAGCATCTCCTCCAGGGGGCCAAATGGCTACACCTTC. It specifies CATSISSRGPNGYTF. The V call is TRBV15, the J call TRBJ1-2; TRBD1 aligns across 8 bases. The ends lost 4 bases at V and 6 bases at J; junction bases unmatched: 10. CDR3 length: 15 amino acids. Germline values: CDR1 LNHNV, CDR2 YYDKDF (reference sequence).